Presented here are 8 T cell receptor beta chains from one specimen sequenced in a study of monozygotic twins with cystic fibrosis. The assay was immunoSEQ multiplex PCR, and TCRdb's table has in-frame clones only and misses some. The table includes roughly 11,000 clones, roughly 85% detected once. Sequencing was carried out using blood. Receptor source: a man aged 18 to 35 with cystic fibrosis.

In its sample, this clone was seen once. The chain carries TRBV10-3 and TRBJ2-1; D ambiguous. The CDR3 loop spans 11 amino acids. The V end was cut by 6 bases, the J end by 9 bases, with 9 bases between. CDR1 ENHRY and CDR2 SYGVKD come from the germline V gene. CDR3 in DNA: TGTGCCATCAGCGTGGGTGGTGAGCAGTTCTTC. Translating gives CAISVGGEQFF.

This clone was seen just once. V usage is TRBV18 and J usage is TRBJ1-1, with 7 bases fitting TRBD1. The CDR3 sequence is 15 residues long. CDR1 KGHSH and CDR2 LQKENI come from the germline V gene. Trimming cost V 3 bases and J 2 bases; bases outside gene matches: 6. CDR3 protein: CASSPPGQTNTEAFF. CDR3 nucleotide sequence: TGTGCCAGCTCACCCCCGGGACAGACCAACACTGAAGCTTTCTTT. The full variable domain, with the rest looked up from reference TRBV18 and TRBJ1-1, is NAGVMQNPRHLVRRRGQEARLRCSPMKGHSHVYWYRQLPEEGLKFMVYLQKENIIDESGMPKERFSAEFPKEGPSILRIQQVVRGDSAAYFCASSPPGQTNTEAFFGQGTRLTVV.

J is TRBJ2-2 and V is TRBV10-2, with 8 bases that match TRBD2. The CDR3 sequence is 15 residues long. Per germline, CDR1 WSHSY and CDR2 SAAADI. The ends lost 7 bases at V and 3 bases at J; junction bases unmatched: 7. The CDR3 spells CASNPSSGYTGELFF. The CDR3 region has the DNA TGCGCCAGCAACCCGTCTAGCGGGTACACCGGGGAGCTGTTTTTT.

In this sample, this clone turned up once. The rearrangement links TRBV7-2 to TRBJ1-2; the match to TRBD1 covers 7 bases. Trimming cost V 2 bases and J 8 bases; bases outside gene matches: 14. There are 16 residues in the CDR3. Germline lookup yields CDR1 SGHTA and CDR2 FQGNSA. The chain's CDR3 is CASSLNPILTGQGYTF. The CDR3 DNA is TGTGCCAGCAGCTTAAACCCGATATTGACAGGGCAAGGCTACACCTTC.

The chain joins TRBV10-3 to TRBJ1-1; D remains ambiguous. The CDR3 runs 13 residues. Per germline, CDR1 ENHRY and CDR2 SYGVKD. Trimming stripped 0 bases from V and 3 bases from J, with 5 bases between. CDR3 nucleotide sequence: TGTGCCATCAGTGAGTCGAGGGACACTGAAGCTTTCTTT. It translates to CAISESRDTEAFF.

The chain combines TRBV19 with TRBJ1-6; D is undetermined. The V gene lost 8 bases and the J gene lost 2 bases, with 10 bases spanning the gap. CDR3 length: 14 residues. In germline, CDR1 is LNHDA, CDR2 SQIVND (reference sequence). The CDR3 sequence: CASGPGTYNSPLHF. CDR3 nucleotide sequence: TGTGCCAGTGGACCGGGAACCTATAATTCACCCCTCCACTTT.

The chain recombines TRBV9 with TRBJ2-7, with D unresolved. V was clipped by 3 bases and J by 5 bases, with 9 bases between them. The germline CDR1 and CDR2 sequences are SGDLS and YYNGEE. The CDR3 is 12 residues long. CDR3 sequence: CASSGVEDEQYF. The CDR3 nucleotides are TGTGCCAGCAGCGGAGTCGAGGACGAGCAGTACTTC.

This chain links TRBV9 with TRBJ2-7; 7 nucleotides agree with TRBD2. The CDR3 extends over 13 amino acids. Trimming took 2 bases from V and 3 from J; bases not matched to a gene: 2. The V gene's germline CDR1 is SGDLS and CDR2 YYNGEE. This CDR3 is CASSVGTNYEQYF. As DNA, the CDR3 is TGTGCCAGCAGCGTCGGGACTAACTACGAGCAGTACTTC.